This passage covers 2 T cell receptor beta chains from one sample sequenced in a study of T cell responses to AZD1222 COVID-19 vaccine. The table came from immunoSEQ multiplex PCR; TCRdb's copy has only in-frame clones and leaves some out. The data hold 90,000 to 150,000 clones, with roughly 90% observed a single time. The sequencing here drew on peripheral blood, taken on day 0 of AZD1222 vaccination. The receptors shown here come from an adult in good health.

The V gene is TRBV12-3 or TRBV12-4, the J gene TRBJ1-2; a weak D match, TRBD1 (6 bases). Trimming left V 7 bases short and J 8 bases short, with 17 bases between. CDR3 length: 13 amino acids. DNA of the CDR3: TGTGCCAGCATCGCCGCGGGGGGGCTCGGCTACACCTTC. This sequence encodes CASIAAGGLGYTF.

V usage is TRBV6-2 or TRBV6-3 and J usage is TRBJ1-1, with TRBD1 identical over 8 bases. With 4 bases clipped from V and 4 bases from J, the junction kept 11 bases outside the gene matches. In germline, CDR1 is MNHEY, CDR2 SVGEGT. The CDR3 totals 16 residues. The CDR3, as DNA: TGTGCCAGCAGTTTGCGGACAGGGAGGAGGATCACTGAAGCTTTCTTT. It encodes CASSLRTGRRITEAFF.